This T cell receptor (beta chain) emerged from a study of long-term antiretroviral therapy in people with HIV. Germline V gene sequence: CDR1 SNHLY, CDR2 FYNNEI. Trimming removed 8 bases from V and 6 bases from J; junction bases left unmatched: 9. The CDR3 spans 15 residues. The run of the v3.0 immunoSEQ assay was at survey level. Clones were read by immunoSEQ multiplex PCR, and TCRdb kept only the in-frame ones, dropping some. Here the sample spans tens of thousands of clones, 93% being singletons. PBMC samples from each donor numbered at least one pre-ART and at least two post-ART. Here the sequenced sample was unsorted PBMCs, taken roughly 6.5 years after starting antiretroviral therapy. The rearrangement uses TRBV2 and TRBJ1-6; 8 positions match TRBD1. This receptor was identified in a woman aged 40-49 years with HIV. The CDR3: CASLLRQGINSPLHF. CDR3 nucleotide sequence: TGTGCCAGCTTGCTGAGACAGGGGATTAATTCACCCCTCCACTTT. The full variable domain, in which reference TRBV2 and TRBJ1-6 provide the parts outside the CDR3, is EPEVTQTPSHQVTQMGQEVILRCVPISNHLYFYWYRQILGQKVEFLVSFYNNEISEKSEIFDDQFSVERPDGSNFTLKIRSTKLEDSAMYFCASLLRQGINSPLHFGNGTRLTVT.